Shown below are 9 T cell receptor beta chains from a single sample sequenced in a study of long-term antiretroviral therapy in people with HIV. Sequencing relied on immunoSEQ assay v3.0, run at survey level. Sequenced by immunoSEQ multiplex PCR; TCRdb stores in-frame clones only, minus some. Of about 14,000 clones listed, around 90% were seen once; the top ten hold around a tenth. The source was unsorted PBMCs, collected 6.2 years after starting antiretroviral therapy. These receptors were taken from a man aged 35-49 years with HIV.

The chain joins TRBV29-1 to TRBJ2-1, with 8 bases identical to TRBD1. The CDR3 extends over 17 amino acids. The germline V gene has CDR1 SQVTM and CDR2 ANQGSEA. The J segment lost 0 bases and the V segment lost 0 bases, leaving 7 bases of the junction unmatched. The CDR3 protein is CSVEERTGWSSYNEQFF. The DNA of the CDR3 is TGCAGCGTTGAAGAAAGGACAGGGTGGAGCTCCTACAATGAGCAGTTCTTC.

This clone has just one count. This chain joins TRBV5-6 and TRBJ2-7; 9 positions match TRBD2. Trimming at V came to 2 bases and at J to 3 bases, leaving 12 bases not matched to a gene. CDR1 is SGHDT, CDR2 YYEEEE, per germline. This CDR3 comprises 17 residues. The CDR3 region has the DNA TGTGCCAGCAGCTTAGGGGGACTAGCATCCAACGTCTACGAGCAGTACTTC. This encodes CASSLGGLASNVYEQYF.

The rearrangement links TRBV9 to TRBJ1-2, with TRBD1 matching 7 bases. Per the germline V gene, CDR1 is SGDLS and CDR2 is YYNGEE. The CDR3 contains 18 residues. V lost 0 bases to trimming and J lost 2 bases; unmatched junction nucleotides: 13. The CDR3 DNA follows: TGTGCCAGCAGCGTAGGACGAGGGGGCACAGGGGCCAACTATGGCTACACCTTC. Its protein is CASSVGRGGTGANYGYTF.

This chain joins TRBV9 and TRBJ1-1, with a tentative D call TRBD1 (5 bases). V was clipped by 4 bases and J by 8 bases, with 12 bases between them. Germline lookup yields CDR1 SGDLS and CDR2 YYNGEE. The CDR3 extends over 12 amino acids. DNA of the CDR3: TGTGCCAGCAGCACCTGGGGGGGGGAAGCTTTCTTT. Encoded protein: CASSTWGGEAFF.

V usage is TRBV6-5 and J usage is TRBJ2-7; 11 bases match TRBD2. Germline-derived CDR1 and CDR2 are MNHEY and SVGAGI. The CDR3 length is 15 residues. The J segment lost 2 bases and the V segment lost 2 bases, leaving 2 bases of the junction unmatched. The CDR3 region is CASSYGTSGPYEQYF. CDR3 DNA: TGTGCCAGCAGTTACGGGACTAGCGGACCCTACGAGCAGTACTTC.

The chain links TRBV4-1 to TRBJ2-1; the match to TRBD2 covers 12 bases. This CDR3 spans 18 amino acids. V shed 3 bases, J shed 7 bases, and the junction held 13 bases outside the gene matches. Germline V gene lookup returns CDR1 MGHRA and CDR2 YSYEKL. The DNA of the CDR3 is TGCGCCAGCAGCCACCCTGCTAGCGGGAGGGCCGATTGGAATGAGCAGTTCTTC. Protein: CASSHPASGRADWNEQFF.

V is TRBV5-1 and J is TRBJ2-1, with TRBD1 matching 8 bases. With V trimmed by 1 base and J by 4 bases, 10 bases remained unmatched. The CDR3 covers 17 residues. The V gene's germline CDR1 is SGHRS and CDR2 YFSETQ. The CDR3 nucleotides read TGCGCCAGCAGCTTGTTCGGCGGACAGGGCCTGTACAATGAGCAGTTCTTC. Its protein is CASSLFGGQGLYNEQFF.

V gene TRBV4-3 combines with J gene TRBJ2-7; D might be TRBD1 (5 bases). The germline gives CDR1 LGHNA, CDR2 YSLEER. The length of the CDR3 is 16 residues. V dropped 0 bases and J dropped 0 bases, with 12 bases sitting between them. CDR3 in amino acids: CASSQDIRTHSYEQYF. The CDR3 coding sequence is TGCGCCAGCAGCCAAGATATTCGGACACACTCCTACGAGCAGTACTTC.

The count of this clone is one. The chain combines TRBV7-9 with TRBJ1-5; tentative D call: TRBD1 (5 bases). The germline CDR1 and CDR2 sequences are SEHNR and FQNEAQ (reference sequence). Deletions cut 1 base from V and 8 bases from J, with 15 bases between. The CDR3 covers 15 residues. CDR3: CASSLGTGGGEPQHF. CDR3 nucleotides: TGTGCCAGCAGCTTAGGCACGGGGGGGGGAGAGCCCCAGCATTTT.